These 9 T cell receptor beta chains came from one sample sequenced in a study of blood T cells in healthy people across ages (dated by TCRdb to between 2015 and 2016). Receptor amplification or capture employed 5' RACE. Sequencing instrument: Illumina HiSeq 2500. The second PCR ran for roughly 7 to 11 cycles and used a J-beta primer mix along with a sample-barcoded 5' primer. Using fastp at Q25 and MiXCR, TCRdb reprocessed the public reads and kept productive beta chains. Every distinct CDR3 protein forms one entry, paired with its most common genes and DNA. The sample table records hundreds of thousands of distinct CDR3 sequences; 45% to 70% of these occur just once. The ten largest clonotypes hold around 24% of the sample. The sequencing input was blood. These TCRs come from a man aged 35-49 years in good health.

The V gene is TRBV27, the J gene TRBJ1-2; D is undetermined. The CDR3 has 16 amino acids. The V gene lost 0 bases and the J gene lost 0 bases, with 11 bases spanning the gap. Germline V gene lookup returns CDR1 MNHEY and CDR2 SMNVEV (reference sequence). CDR3 coding DNA: TGTGCCAGCAGTTTATCCCCCCGGAGCCCTAACTATGGCTACACCTTC. Translating gives CASSLSPRSPNYGYTF.

The J gene is TRBJ2-7, the V gene TRBV7-2, with 7 nucleotides matching TRBD1. CDR1 is SGHTA and CDR2 is FQGNSA in the germline V gene. Germline trimming cut 5 bases from V and 3 bases from J; bases unmatched to any gene: 10. The CDR3 is 15 residues long. The CDR3 loop is CASSPRQGLVYEQYF. DNA of the CDR3: TGTGCCAGCAGCCCCCGACAGGGTCTCGTCTACGAGCAGTACTTC.

This chain joins TRBV20-1 and TRBJ2-2; D is perhaps TRBD2 (6 bases). The V end was cut by 1 base, the J end by 6 bases, with 6 bases between. The germline gives CDR1 DFQATT, CDR2 SNEGSKA (reference sequence). This CDR3 region has 12 residues. The CDR3 DNA sequence: TGCAGTGCTAGAGTAGCGGCCGGGGAGCTGTTTTTT. Its protein is CSARVAAGELFF.

This chain connects TRBV12-3 or TRBV12-4 to TRBJ2-7; the D gene is possibly TRBD2 (6 bases). The V and J ends lost 3 bases and 4 bases respectively, with 34 bases between them. The CDR3 loop spans 21 amino acids. The CDR3 loop is CASSFRPPLGERDLGGYEQYF. The DNA of the CDR3 is TGTGCCAGCAGTTTTCGTCCCCCGTTGGGGGAAAGGGACCTGGGGGGTTACGAGCAGTACTTC.

V and J are TRBV5-1 and TRBJ2-7; TRBD1 agrees at 8 bases. The last part of the DNA fits TRBJ2-5 better; the J call may be wrong. The CDR3 has 15 residues. Germline V gives CDR1 SGHRS, CDR2 YFSETQ. CDR3 coding DNA: TGCGCCAGCAGCTTGGAGGGACAGGACGACGAGACCCAGTACTTC. It codes for CASSLEGQDDETQYF.

The table lists this clonotype with a few counts. This chain links TRBV27 with TRBJ1-4; no clear D. The CDR3 totals 16 residues. The V gene lost 5 bases and the J gene lost 0 bases, with 13 bases spanning the gap. From germline, CDR1 is MNHEY and CDR2 SMNVEV (reference sequence). This chain's CDR3 is CASSPHSDATNEKLFF. CDR3 coding DNA: TGTGCCAGCAGTCCTCACAGCGATGCAACTAATGAAAAACTGTTTTTT.

The genes are TRBV29-1 and TRBJ2-1, with D perhaps matching TRBD2 (6 bases). The CDR3 has 13 residues. CDR1 is SQVTM and CDR2 is ANQGSEA in the germline V gene. Trimming pared 4 bases from V and 6 bases from J, leaving 13 bases between. CDR3: CSVVRELRNEQFF. DNA of the CDR3: TGCAGCGTTGTACGGGAGTTACGCAATGAGCAGTTCTTC.

The J gene is TRBJ2-1, the V gene TRBV12-5; the match to TRBD2 covers 16 bases. The CDR3 totals 18 residues. Germline loops: CDR1 LGHNT, CDR2 FRNRAP. After removal of 5 bases from V and 7 bases from J, the junction contained 11 bases not matched to a gene. Written as DNA, the CDR3 is TGTGCTAGTGGTCTCGGGACTAGCGGGGGGGCCTTGGGTAATGAGCAGTTCTTC. It yields the protein CASGLGTSGGALGNEQFF.

V is TRBV5-8 and J is TRBJ2-7; D is ambiguous. The ends were cut back, 7 bases at V and 2 bases at J, with 13 bases in the middle. This CDR3 is 13 amino acids long. Germline CDR1 and CDR2: SGHTS and YDEGEE. DNA for the CDR3: TGTGCCAGCCACAACCGAATGACCTACGAGCAGTACTTC. It is translated as CASHNRMTYEQYF.